The 9 T cell receptor beta chains below were found in one sample sequenced in a study of T cell repertoires in cytomegalovirus infection. Their antigens remain unidentified. TCRdb itself ran the reads through MiXCR, one entry per CDR3 protein. Among under 90,000 distinct CDR3 sequences listed, 20% to 25% were seen once. The source material was PBMCs, sequenced either directly or after in vitro stimulation (not recorded which). These receptors were taken from a human donor in good health (CMV status not recorded). Some clones in this sample may be carry-over from other donors' samples.

Here the CDR3 DNA reads TGTGCCAGCAGCGCCCCTGGGGGTCGCAATCAGCCCCAGCATTTT. Amino acid sequence: CASSAPGGRNQPQHF. The chain joins TRBV9 to TRBJ1-5; the D gene is possibly TRBD1 (5 bases). Germline lookup yields CDR1 SGDLS and CDR2 YYNGEE. V gave up 3 bases and J gave up 2 bases, with 12 bases separating them. CDR3 length equals 15 residues.

The V call is TRBV7-8, the J call TRBJ2-1; maybe TRBD2 (5 bases). The CDR3 contains 16 residues. Germline V gene lookup returns CDR1 SGHVS and CDR2 FQNEAQ. Trimming took 5 bases from V and 0 from J, leaving 14 bases between them. CDR3 region: CASSPVFRGSYNEQFF. In nucleotides, the CDR3 is TGTGCCAGCAGCCCTGTCTTCCGGGGCTCCTACAATGAGCAGTTCTTC.

The V gene is TRBV19, the J gene TRBJ1-1, with TRBD1 identical over 8 bases. The CDR3 extends over 14 amino acids. The junction had 5 bases not matched to a gene; V was cut back by 7 bases and J by 1 base. Germline values: CDR1 LNHDA, CDR2 SQIVND (reference sequence). The CDR3: CASTQGAANTEAFF. CDR3 nucleotide sequence: TGTGCCAGTACTCAGGGGGCAGCGAACACTGAAGCTTTCTTT.

The chain carries TRBV15 and TRBJ1-4; no firm D call. Germline values: CDR1 LNHNV, CDR2 YYDKDF (reference sequence). V lost 3 bases to trimming and J lost 4 bases, with 6 bases between them. CDR3 length: 13 amino acids. The CDR3 DNA follows: TGTGCCACCAGCAGGGACGATAATGAAAAACTGTTTTTT. Encoded protein: CATSRDDNEKLFF.

The CDR3 loop is CASSVGPLFSYEQYF. CDR3 nucleotides: TGTGCCAGCAGCGTAGGCCCGCTCTTTTCCTACGAGCAGTACTTC. This chain uses TRBV9 with TRBJ2-7; D gene ambiguous. Trimming stripped 0 bases from V and 1 base from J, with 11 bases between. This CDR3 has 15 amino acids. Per the germline V gene, CDR1 is SGDLS and CDR2 is YYNGEE.

The chain links TRBV7-6 to TRBJ2-3; D is undetermined. The germline V gene encodes CDR1 SGHVS and CDR2 FNYEAQ. Between the trimmed V and J ends, which lost 0 bases and 3 bases, there was a span of 4 bases. This CDR3 is built from 13 residues. The CDR3 sequence: CASSLALTDTQYF. The DNA for the CDR3 is TGTGCCAGCAGCTTAGCCCTAACAGATACGCAGTATTTT.

J is TRBJ2-7 and V is TRBV27; TRBD1 might be the D (5 bases). CDR3 length: 12 residues. In germline, CDR1 is MNHEY, CDR2 SMNVEV (reference sequence). The V end was cut by 5 bases, the J end by 5 bases, with 10 bases between. The CDR3 region has the DNA TGTGCCAGCAGTCAAACAGGTCACGAGCAGTACTTC. Translation: CASSQTGHEQYF.

J is TRBJ2-2 and V is TRBV20-1, with 9 bases matching TRBD2. Germline V gene data show CDR1 as DFQATT and CDR2 as SNEGSKA (reference sequence). This CDR3 is 16 amino acids long. V gave up 0 bases and J gave up 1 base; unmatched junction bases: 3. The CDR3 reads CSARDLLAGNTGELFF. CDR3 nucleotides: TGCAGTGCTAGAGATCTACTAGCGGGGAACACCGGGGAGCTGTTTTTT.

The V gene is TRBV7-8, the J gene TRBJ2-2; D is perhaps TRBD1 (6 bases). Deletions cut 5 bases from V and 0 bases from J, with 10 bases between. The CDR3 spans 15 residues. The germline CDR1 and CDR2 sequences are SGHVS and FQNEAQ. For the CDR3, the DNA is TGTGCCAGCAGCATTGGGACAACGAACACCGGGGAGCTGTTTTTT. Its translation is CASSIGTTNTGELFF. Based on the CDR3 plus reference TRBV7-8 and TRBJ2-2, the full variable domain is GAGVSQSPRYKVAKRGQDVALRCDPISGHVSLFWYQQALGQGPEFLTYFQNEAQLDKSGLPSDRFFAERPEGSVSTLKIQRTQQEDSAVYLCASSIGTTNTGELFFGEGSRLTVL.